The 32 T cell receptor beta chains given below trace back to one sample, sequenced in a study of T cell responses to AZD1222 COVID-19 vaccine. Only in-frame clones appear in the TCRdb table, and some are missing; sequencing was by immunoSEQ multiplex PCR. The table records under 200,000 clones, 94% of them present only once. The input for sequencing was peripheral blood, taken on day 0 of AZD1222 vaccination. The source is an adult in good health.

The count of this clone is one. The chain links TRBV9 to TRBJ1-1, with a tentative D call TRBD1 (6 bases). The germline CDR1 and CDR2 sequences are SGDLS and YYNGEE. Trimming cost V 0 bases and J 11 bases, with 20 bases left between them. The CDR3 extends over 15 amino acids. CDR3 region: CASSVDGGAGAAAFF. The DNA of the CDR3 is TGTGCCAGCAGCGTAGATGGGGGCGCGGGTGCTGCGGCTTTCTTT. The complete variable domain, with remaining parts taken from reference TRBV9 and TRBJ1-1, reads DSGVTQTPKHLITATGQRVTLRCSPRSGDLSVYWYQQSLDQGLQFLIQYYNGEERAKGNILERFSAQQFPDLHSELNLSSLELGDSALYFCASSVDGGAGAAAFFGQGTRLTVV.

The V and J genes are TRBV29-1 and TRBJ1-5; D is ambiguous. The CDR3 runs to 12 residues. The germline V gene has CDR1 SQVTM and CDR2 ANQGSEA. Between the trimmed V and J ends, which lost 7 bases and 1 base, there was a span of 8 bases. CDR3 protein: CSARDSNQPQHF. CDR3 DNA sequence: TGCAGCGCCCGAGACAGCAATCAGCCCCAGCATTTT.

The rearrangement links TRBV27 to TRBJ1-5, with 8 positions matching TRBD1. Germline CDR1 is MNHEY and CDR2 is SMNVEV (reference sequence). V was clipped by 5 bases and J by 5 bases; unmatched bases: 14. CDR3 size: 17 residues. Here the CDR3 reads CASSLTAGGQDYQPQHF. CDR3 DNA sequence: TGTGCCAGCAGTCTTACTGCCGGGGGACAGGACTATCAGCCCCAGCATTTT.

The J gene is TRBJ1-1, the V gene TRBV11-2; D uncertain. V was cut by 1 base and J by 2 bases, with 11 bases left in between. The length of the CDR3 is 15 residues. The V gene's germline CDR1 is SGHAT and CDR2 FQNNGV. The CDR3 here is CASSLVSGTNTEAFF. In DNA, the CDR3 is TGTGCCAGCAGCTTAGTTTCAGGAACAAACACTGAAGCTTTCTTT.

This clone was seen a handful of times. The rearrangement links TRBV25-1 to TRBJ1-5; 8 nucleotides align to TRBD1. Germline trimming cut 6 bases from V and 7 bases from J; bases unmatched to any gene: 5. The CDR3 runs to 13 residues. Germline CDR1 and CDR2: MGHDK and SYGVNS. The CDR3 DNA reads as TGTGCCAGCAGAGGACAGGGTTGGCAGCCCCAGCATTTT. Protein sequence: CASRGQGWQPQHF.

The chain employs TRBV9 and TRBJ2-2, with 8 bases aligning to TRBD2. V was clipped by 5 bases and J by 6 bases; unmatched bases: 9. This CDR3 comprises 15 residues. Germline-derived CDR1 and CDR2 are SGDLS and YYNGEE. CDR3 residues: CASRPSAGGAGELFF. CDR3 coding DNA: TGTGCCAGCAGGCCCTCCGCGGGAGGAGCCGGGGAGCTGTTTTTT.

This chain joins TRBV6-5 and TRBJ2-7; 10 bases agree with TRBD2. The CDR3 length is 15 residues. V gave up 7 bases and J gave up 4 bases; unmatched junction bases: 10. CDR1 is MNHEY and CDR2 is SVGAGI in the germline V gene. The CDR3 sequence: CASTKIGLAAYEQYF. The DNA of the CDR3 is TGTGCCAGCACCAAAATCGGACTAGCGGCTTACGAGCAGTACTTC.

This clone came up once. J is TRBJ2-7 and V is TRBV2; D is ambiguous. V lost 0 bases and J lost 5, with 11 bases in between. The CDR3 is 14 residues long. Germline V lookup: CDR1 SNHLY, CDR2 FYNNEI. The CDR3, as DNA: TGTGCCAGCAGTGAAGCTATAGGGTTGAACGAGCAGTACTTC. Its protein is CASSEAIGLNEQYF.

The V gene is TRBV29-1, the J gene TRBJ2-7; TRBD1 matches 8 bases. V shed 4 bases and J 6 bases; nucleotides not matched to a gene: 8. Germline-derived CDR1 and CDR2 are SQVTM and ANQGSEA. The CDR3 has 13 residues. This chain's CDR3 is CSVAETGVREQYF. The DNA of the CDR3 is TGCAGCGTTGCCGAGACAGGGGTGCGCGAGCAGTACTTC.

The chain joins TRBV5-4 to TRBJ2-3, with D perhaps being TRBD1 or TRBD2 (5 bases each). This CDR3 is 15 amino acids long. Trimming cost V 3 bases and J 2 bases, with 13 bases left between them. Germline loops: CDR1 SGHNT, CDR2 YYREEE (reference sequence). The CDR3, as DNA: TGTGCCAGCAGCTCGGAGACAGCGGACACAGATACGCAGTATTTT. Its translation: CASSSETADTDTQYF.

V is TRBV11-2 and J is TRBJ2-3; 10 bases match TRBD2. Trimming took 3 bases from V and 1 from J; bases not matched to a gene: 4. Germline lookup yields CDR1 SGHAT and CDR2 FQNNGV. This CDR3 spans 16 amino acids. The CDR3 is CASSFSGRTRTDTQYF. CDR3 nucleotides: TGTGCCAGCAGCTTTAGCGGGAGGACCCGCACAGATACGCAGTATTTT.

DNA of the CDR3: TGTGCCAGCAGCTTAAGCTCTGGGGCCAACGTCCTGACTTTC. Translated, it gives CASSLSSGANVLTF. This chain uses TRBV7-8 with TRBJ2-6, with unresolved D. The CDR3 loop spans 14 amino acids. Trimming stripped 2 bases from V and 0 bases from J, with 2 bases between. The germline V gene has CDR1 SGHVS and CDR2 FQNEAQ.

The chain links TRBV4-2 to TRBJ1-5; possible D gene TRBD1, 5 bases. Trimming pared 0 bases from V and 8 bases from J, leaving 8 bases between. This CDR3 comprises 13 residues. Germline-derived CDR1 and CDR2 are LGHNA and YNFKEQ. The CDR3 nucleotides read TGTGCCAGCAGCCAAGATTTGGGGGAGCCCCAGCATTTT. Its protein product is CASSQDLGEPQHF.

The chain has TRBV4-1 and TRBJ1-5; 7 bases are shared with TRBD1. The V gene's germline CDR1 is MGHRA and CDR2 YSYEKL. The CDR3 covers 15 residues. Losses at the gene ends were 4 bases for V and 5 bases for J; bases not matched to a gene: 8. The CDR3 loop is CASSREGDSYQPQHF. The CDR3 DNA reads as TGCGCCAGCAGCCGAGAAGGGGACAGCTATCAGCCCCAGCATTTT.

The rearrangement links TRBV15 to TRBJ1-4, with D tentatively TRBD1 (5 bases). Germline V CDR1 and CDR2: LNHNV, YYDKDF (reference sequence). V was clipped by 6 bases and J by 8 bases, with 16 bases between them. This CDR3 has 14 amino acids. The CDR3 protein is CATRDRGAGEKLFF. The CDR3 DNA reads TGTGCCACCAGAGATCGCGGGGCAGGGGAAAAACTGTTTTTT. The full variable domain, rest sourced from reference TRBV15 and TRBJ1-4, is DAMVIQNPRYQVTQFGKPVTLSCSQTLNHNVMYWYQQKSSQAPKLLFHYYDKDFNNEADTPDNFQSRRPNTSFCFLDIRSPGLGDTAMYLCATRDRGAGEKLFFGSGTQLSVL.

This clone was recorded only once. V and J are TRBV28 and TRBJ1-5; TRBD1 might be the D (6 bases). Germline V gives CDR1 MDHEN, CDR2 SYDVKM. The ends were cut back, 6 bases at V and 5 bases at J, with 14 bases in the middle. This CDR3 spans 14 amino acids. CDR3 bases: TGTGCCAGCAGCCCTGGGACACTAGATCAGCCCCAGCATTTT. The encoded protein is CASSPGTLDQPQHF. Variable domain in full (rest from reference TRBV28 and TRBJ1-5): DVKVTQSSRYLVKRTGEKVFLECVQDMDHENMFWYRQDPGLGLRLIYFSYDVKMKEKGDIPEGYSVSREKKERFSLILESASTNQTSMYLCASSPGTLDQPQHFGDGTRLSIL.

V usage is TRBV4-3 and J usage is TRBJ1-5; D possibly corresponds to TRBD1 (5 bases). The CDR3 covers 15 residues. CDR1 and CDR2 (germline): LGHNA, YSLEER. Between the trimmed V and J ends, which lost 0 bases and 7 bases, there was a span of 13 bases. The CDR3 nucleotides read TGCGCCAGCAGCCAAGACCCCTCCCCAGGGCAGCCCCAGCATTTT. It yields the protein CASSQDPSPGQPQHF.

V gene TRBV19 combines with J gene TRBJ2-7, with 10 bases that match TRBD2. Per germline, CDR1 LNHDA and CDR2 SQIVND (reference sequence). This CDR3 spans 13 amino acids. Unmatched junction bases numbered 5, after V lost 5 bases and J lost 7 bases. The CDR3 coding sequence is TGTGCCAGTAGTGGGACTAGCGTAGGAGAGCAGTACTTC. This encodes CASSGTSVGEQYF.

V gene TRBV29-1 combines with J gene TRBJ2-2, with a possible D match to TRBD1 (6 bases). Germline CDR1 SQVTM, CDR2 ANQGSEA. Trimming took 6 bases from V and 6 from J, leaving 11 bases between them. The CDR3 extends over 12 amino acids. CDR3 amino acids: CSVLQGAGELFF. The CDR3 coding sequence is TGCAGCGTGCTACAGGGCGCCGGGGAGCTGTTTTTT.

The chain joins TRBV18 to TRBJ1-6; D is unresolved. The CDR3 extends over 17 amino acids. The germline CDR1 and CDR2 sequences are KGHSH and LQKENI. V dropped 3 bases and J dropped 7 bases, with 19 bases sitting between them. CDR3: CASSPLTGIEVNSPLHF. The CDR3, as DNA: TGTGCCAGCTCACCCCTGACCGGGATCGAAGTGAATTCACCCCTCCACTTT.

This clone showed up just a few times. The rearrangement uses TRBV28 and TRBJ1-1; the D gene is possibly TRBD1 (6 bases). The V gene lost 5 bases and the J gene lost 0 bases, with 16 bases spanning the gap. The germline CDR1 and CDR2 sequences are MDHEN and SYDVKM. The CDR3 length is 16 residues. The CDR3 DNA follows: TGTGCCAGCAGTGGCCCAGGGGACGAAATGAACACTGAAGCTTTCTTT. Protein product: CASSGPGDEMNTEAFF.

This chain connects TRBV2 to TRBJ2-5; D is ambiguous. Trimming took off 5 bases at V and 5 bases at J, with 15 bases between the two ends. CDR1 is SNHLY and CDR2 is FYNNEI in the germline V gene. This CDR3 contains 14 residues. In DNA form, the CDR3 reads TGTGCCAGCAGTCTCCAAGGGCTAGGGGAGACCCAGTACTTC. This codes for CASSLQGLGETQYF.

The V and J genes are TRBV25-1 and TRBJ2-5, with D possibly TRBD1 on 7 matching bases. The CDR3 runs 17 residues. V gave up 2 bases and J gave up 2 bases, with 18 bases separating them. Germline CDR1 is MGHDK and CDR2 is SYGVNS. CDR3 sequence reads: CASSERSGGTAQETQYF. The DNA for the CDR3 is TGTGCCAGCAGTGAAAGGAGCGGCGGGACAGCTCAAGAGACCCAGTACTTC. The entire variable domain, with the rest obtained from reference TRBV25-1 and TRBJ2-5, is as follows: EADIYQTPRYLVIGTGKKITLECSQTMGHDKMYWYQQDPGMELHLIHYSYGVNSTEKGDLSSESTVSRIRTEHFPLTLESARPSHTSQYLCASSERSGGTAQETQYFGPGTRLLVL.

The chain carries TRBV14 and TRBJ1-6; 7 bases are shared with TRBD1. This CDR3 spans 15 amino acids. V trimming: 4 bases; J trimming: 7 bases; junction bases outside the gene matches: 7. Germline V gives CDR1 SGHDN, CDR2 FVKESK. CDR3 DNA: TGTGCCAGCAGCCCCCTTGAGGGGGCAAATTCACCCCTCCACTTT. It encodes CASSPLEGANSPLHF.

The CDR3 is CASSVVTLAGGGYNEQFF. DNA of the CDR3: TGTGCCAGCAGCGTAGTGACACTAGCGGGAGGGGGATACAATGAGCAGTTCTTC. This chain joins TRBV9 and TRBJ2-1; 13 bases are a match to TRBD2. The germline gives CDR1 SGDLS, CDR2 YYNGEE. With V trimmed by 0 bases and J by 4 bases, 7 bases remained unmatched. There are 18 residues in the CDR3.

The J gene is TRBJ2-1, the V gene TRBV9; TRBD1 aligns across 12 bases. Trimming cost V 4 bases and J 7 bases; bases outside gene matches: 15. Germline CDR1 and CDR2: SGDLS and YYNGEE. The CDR3 has 18 residues. The CDR3 DNA reads as TGTGCCAGCAGCCCCCCCGGGTACGGGACAGGGGGCAGGAATGAGCAGTTCTTC. Amino acid sequence: CASSPPGYGTGGRNEQFF.

CDR3 residues: CASSPDTTYEQYF. In DNA, the CDR3 is TGTGCCAGCAGTCCGGACACCACCTACGAGCAGTACTTC. This chain connects TRBV27 to TRBJ2-7, with D perhaps TRBD1 (5 bases). Germline V gene sequence: CDR1 MNHEY, CDR2 SMNVEV (reference sequence). V was cut by 5 bases and J by 2 bases, with 10 bases left in between. This CDR3 contains 13 residues.

The chain uses TRBV2 and TRBJ2-1, with 11 bases identical to TRBD2. The CDR3 spans 15 residues. Per the germline V gene, CDR1 is SNHLY and CDR2 is FYNNEI. Unmatched junction bases numbered 6, after V lost 8 bases and J lost 3 bases. The CDR3 sequence is CASRIAGGGYNEQFF. As DNA, the CDR3 is TGTGCCAGCCGTATAGCGGGGGGGGGCTACAATGAGCAGTTCTTC.

The gene calls are TRBV6-5 and TRBJ1-5; perhaps TRBD1 as D (5 bases). Per the germline V gene, CDR1 is MNHEY and CDR2 is SVGAGI. The V end lost 4 bases, the J end lost 0 bases, and 13 bases lay between the germline ends. This CDR3 has 16 residues. The CDR3, as DNA: TGTGCCAGCAGTTTATCCGGGACGGTTAGCAATCAGCCCCAGCATTTT. This sequence encodes CASSLSGTVSNQPQHF.

The CDR3: CASSGSGYTF. Written as DNA, the CDR3 is TGTGCCAGTAGCGGGTCGGGCTACACCTTC. The chain joins TRBV19 to TRBJ1-2, with D uncertain. The germline gives CDR1 LNHDA, CDR2 SQIVND (reference sequence). The CDR3 consists of 10 residues. V lost 6 bases and J 8 bases, leaving 7 bases between the germline ends. Full variable domain (outside the CDR3, taken from reference TRBV19 and TRBJ1-2): DGGITQSPKYLFRKEGQNVTLSCEQNLNHDAMYWYRQDPGQGLRLIYYSQIVNDFQKGDIAEGYSVSREKKESFPLTVTSAQKNPTAFYLCASSGSGYTFGSGTRLTVV.

The V call is TRBV28, the J call TRBJ1-5; TRBD1 matches 7 bases. The CDR3 covers 15 residues. Per the germline V gene, CDR1 is MDHEN and CDR2 is SYDVKM. The V segment lost 5 bases and the J segment 3 bases; nucleotides outside the gene matches: 7. CDR3 residues: CASSKTGIDNQPQHF. The CDR3 DNA is TGTGCCAGCAGTAAGACAGGGATAGACAATCAGCCCCAGCATTTT.

The chain recombines TRBV30 with TRBJ2-1; 12 nucleotides align to TRBD1. V was pared by 8 bases and J by 0 bases, with 11 bases of the junction left unmatched. The CDR3 is made up of 17 amino acids. CDR1 GTSNPN and CDR2 SVGIG come from the germline V gene (reference sequence). CDR3 bases: TGTGCCCGCCGGGACAGGGGGCTCAAGAGCTCCTACAATGAGCAGTTCTTC. Residues: CARRDRGLKSSYNEQFF. Looking up the rest from reference TRBV30 and TRBJ2-1 gives the full variable domain: SQTIHQWPATLVQPVGSPLSLECTVEGTSNPNLYWYRQAAGRGLQLLFYSVGIGQISSEVPQNLSASRPQDRQFILSSKKLLLSDSGFYLCARRDRGLKSSYNEQFFGPGTRLTVL.